The 9 T cell receptor beta chains presented below share a single source sample, sequenced in a study of regulatory T cells in long-lasting Graves disease (TCRdb year 2021). Receptor libraries were prepared by multiplex PCR. Reads for this sample came from an Illumina HiSeq 4000. CDR3 regions were amplified by Arm-PCR with iRepertoire HTBI primers to construct TCR beta libraries. The public reads were reanalyzed by TCRdb: fastp trimming at Q25, MiXCR alignment, in-frame beta chains only. Rows matching on CDR3 protein sequence are summarized as one entry with the most common DNA and genes. Here the sample has approximately 400,000 distinct CDR3 sequences; less than 25% occur a single time. About a quarter of the sample is in the top ten clones. Interpreted using the paper, the time point label stands for: persistent/refractory GD, antithyroid drugs over 5 years with positive TRAb. For both TCR sequencing and RNA sequencing, RNA was extracted from PBMCs using TRIzol.

Sequenced here: peripheral blood mononuclear cells (PBMCs), sampled when the disease was refractory, from a patient treated with antithyroid drugs. These receptors all come from a female donor with Graves disease.

This clonotype was found many times. The CDR3 loop reads CASSYSNENTEAFF. In DNA form, the CDR3 reads TGTGCCAGCAGTTACTCTAACGAGAACACTGAAGCTTTCTTT. This rearrangement joins TRBV6-5 to TRBJ1-1, with D uncertain. This CDR3 comprises 14 residues. CDR1 and CDR2 from the germline V gene are MNHEY and SVGAGI. Trimming stripped 0 bases from V and 1 base from J, with 6 bases between.

V is TRBV7-9 and J is TRBJ1-1; maybe TRBD1 (6 bases). This CDR3 has 14 amino acids. V was clipped by 5 bases and J by 2 bases, with 12 bases between them. Germline CDR1 and CDR2: SEHNR and FQNEAQ (reference sequence). The CDR3 DNA reads TGTGCCAGCAGCGCAGGACAGTTCAACACTGAAGCTTTCTTT. It translates to CASSAGQFNTEAFF.

This clonotype has more than one count but fewer than ten. At one of its ends the junction is not consistent with the germline gene, which may arise from a read error. V is TRBV2 and J is TRBJ2-4, with D unclear. The germline V gene encodes CDR1 SNHLY and CDR2 FYNNEI. CDR3 length: 10 residues. The CDR3 sequence: CASSSFRLRF. Written as DNA, the CDR3 is TGTGCCAGCAGCTCTTTTAGATTGAGGTTC.

This clonotype was observed a handful of times. V usage is TRBV19 and J usage is TRBJ1-4, with D uncertain. The CDR3 extends over 13 amino acids. V was clipped by 7 bases and J by 6 bases, with 12 bases between them. The germline gives CDR1 LNHDA, CDR2 SQIVND (reference sequence). The CDR3 loop reads CASNNKEDEKLFF. DNA of the CDR3: TGTGCCAGTAATAACAAGGAAGATGAAAAACTGTTTTTT.

This clonotype was seen repeatedly, ten times or more. V usage is TRBV2 and J usage is TRBJ2-7, with D tentatively TRBD1 (5 bases). This CDR3 has 16 residues. Deletions cut 7 bases from V and 4 bases from J, with 23 bases between. Germline V gene data show CDR1 as SNHLY and CDR2 as FYNNEI. The CDR3 sequence: CASKGSAVGQVYEQYF. CDR3 nucleotides: TGTGCCAGCAAGGGGTCAGCTGTAGGCCAGGTGTACGAGCAGTACTTC.

The CDR3 sequence is CASSLRERRDTQYF. In DNA form, the CDR3 reads TGTGCCAGCAGTTTAAGGGAGCGACGAGATACGCAGTATTTT. V gene TRBV12-3 or TRBV12-4 combines with J gene TRBJ2-3; D is perhaps TRBD2 (5 bases). Trimming removed 2 bases at V and 5 bases at J, with 11 bases between. This CDR3 comprises 14 residues.

This clonotype was observed a handful of times. This chain uses TRBV27 with TRBJ2-7, with 12 bases fitting TRBD2. The V and J ends lost 10 bases and 0 bases, in that order; junction bases with no gene match: 16. CDR1 MNHEY and CDR2 SMNVEV come from the germline V gene (reference sequence). This CDR3 has 18 residues. CDR3 sequence: CATSRGTSGRRGSYEQYF. The CDR3 nucleotides are TGTGCCACCTCGCGGGGGACTAGCGGGCGGCGAGGCTCCTACGAGCAGTACTTC.

This chain uses TRBV10-3 with TRBJ2-7, with TRBD1 matching over 10 bases. The germline V gene has CDR1 ENHRY and CDR2 SYGVKD. V trimming: 8 bases; J trimming: 5 bases; junction bases outside the gene matches: 12. This CDR3 spans 15 amino acids. CDR3 in DNA: TGTGCCATCGGGAGCCCGGGACAGGGGAACGACGAGCAGTACTTC. This translates into CAIGSPGQGNDEQYF.

This clonotype came up a few times. The chain employs TRBV18 and TRBJ1-5; no clear D. This CDR3 comprises 14 residues. V gave up 4 bases and J gave up 4 bases, with 11 bases separating them. CDR1 is KGHSH and CDR2 is LQKENI in the germline V gene. The CDR3 DNA follows: TGTGCCAGCTCACGCTCCGGAGATAATCAGCCCCAGCATTTT. It translates to CASSRSGDNQPQHF.